This is a list of T cell receptor beta chains from one sample in a study of T cell repertoires in cytomegalovirus infection. These receptors lack a known antigen. TCRdb ran MiXCR on the reads and lists one entry per CDR3 protein. The table lists hundreds of thousands of distinct CDR3 sequences, more than 40% of them singletons, with roughly two fifths in the top ten. This sample comprised cultured PBMCs, obtained from culture after CMV antigen stimulation. These receptors were taken from a human donor in good health (CMV status not recorded). Some clones in this sample may be carry-over from other donors' samples. Both conserved end residues are part of each CDR3. Fields, in order: clone size, J gene, V gene, D gene, CDR3 DNA, CDR3 protein. D genes are given only for firm matches. Not every row has a clone size; where given, it reads once, few, many or a size class.

size: -; J: TRBJ1-4; V: TRBV7-9; D: TRBD1; DNA: TGTGCCAGCAGCTTAGGGGACAGCTCTAATGAAAAACTGTTTTTT; CDR3: CASSLGDSSNEKLFF
size: few; J: TRBJ1-1; V: TRBV5-4; D: -; DNA: TGTGCCAGCAGCCTGCCAAGCGGGGAGCGGACTGAAGCTTTCTTT; CDR3: CASSLPSGERTEAFF
size: -; J: TRBJ2-1; V: TRBV7-2; D: -; DNA: TGTGCCAGCAGCTTAGACTTCAGAGGGGGCTACAATGAGCAGTTCTTC; CDR3: CASSLDFRGGYNEQFF
size: -; J: TRBJ2-1; V: TRBV7-6; D: TRBD2; DNA: TGTGCCAGCAGCTTAGGGGGTCGGGGGGGCGTTCGCAATGAGCAGTTCTTC; CDR3: CASSLGGRGGVRNEQFF
size: -; J: TRBJ2-2; V: TRBV12-3/TRBV12-4; D: -; DNA: TGTGCCAGCAGTTTGTCCAGGGCGAACACCGGGGAGCTGTTTTTT; CDR3: CASSLSRANTGELFF
size: -; J: TRBJ1-2; V: TRBV6-6; D: -; DNA: TGTGCCAGCGGGACCTTCAAGGGCTATGGCTACACCTTC; CDR3: CASGTFKGYGYTF
size: few; J: TRBJ2-7; V: TRBV7-6; D: TRBD2; DNA: TGTGCCAGCAGCCACGTGGGGGAGGGCGAGCAGTACTTC; CDR3: CASSHVGEGEQYF
size: few; J: TRBJ1-3; V: TRBV4-3; D: -; DNA: TGCGCCAGCAGCCAAGATAATAGCCCCGCTGGAAACACCATATATTTT; CDR3: CASSQDNSPAGNTIYF
size: -; J: TRBJ1-6; V: TRBV12-3/TRBV12-4; D: TRBD1; DNA: TGTGCCAGCAGAGGACAGGGAAGGCGTGCACCCCTCCACTTT; CDR3: CASRGQGRRAPLHF
size: -; J: TRBJ2-7; V: TRBV4-3; D: TRBD1; DNA: TGCGCCAGCAGCCTGCACGGGACAGCCGAGGAGCAGTACTTC; CDR3: CASSLHGTAEEQYF
size: once; J: TRBJ2-1; V: TRBV19; D: -; DNA: TGTGCCAGTAGTGCAAAGCCCGAAGGCTATACTCACAATGAGCAGTTCTTC; CDR3: CASSAKPEGYTHNEQFF
size: -; J: TRBJ2-7; V: TRBV12-3/TRBV12-4; D: TRBD1; DNA: TGTGCCAGCAGCCCCGGGACAGGGTCCCGTAGGCAGTACTTC; CDR3: CASSPGTGSRRQYF
size: -; J: TRBJ1-5; V: TRBV7-9; D: -; DNA: TGTGCCAGCAGCTTCGGACCGACCCAGCCCCAGCATTTT; CDR3: CASSFGPTQPQHF
size: -; J: TRBJ2-5; V: TRBV4-2; D: TRBD1; DNA: TGTGCCAGCAGCCGCCTAAACCAGGGACAGCGCGGAGGAGAGACCCAGTACTTC; CDR3: CASSRLNQGQRGGETQYF
size: -; J: TRBJ2-7; V: TRBV7-6; D: -; DNA: TGTGCCAGCAGCTATGGGGAGACGGGGTACGAGCAGTACTTC; CDR3: CASSYGETGYEQYF
size: -; J: TRBJ2-7; V: TRBV7-8; D: -; DNA: TGTGCCAGCACTACTAGGACAACCTACGAGCAGTACTTC; CDR3: CASTTRTTYEQYF
size: many; J: TRBJ2-1; V: TRBV7-2; D: -; DNA: TGTGCCAGCAGCCCAGGTTTAGATGAGCAGTTCTTC; CDR3: CASSPGLDEQFF
size: -; J: TRBJ1-1; V: TRBV19; D: -; DNA: TGTGCCAGTAAGGGGATTGGGGGCTGGAACACTGAAGCTTTCTTT; CDR3: CASKGIGGWNTEAFF
size: -; J: TRBJ2-7; V: TRBV28; D: -; DNA: TGTGCCAGCAGTTTCGCCGGCAGCCCCTCCTACGAGCAGTACTTC; CDR3: CASSFAGSPSYEQYF
size: -; J: TRBJ2-5; V: TRBV12-3/TRBV12-4; D: -; DNA: TGTGCCAGCACCTCTCGGAAGGGGCCCCCTCAAGAGACCCAGTACTTC; CDR3: CASTSRKGPPQETQYF
size: few; J: TRBJ1-5; V: TRBV7-6; D: TRBD1; DNA: TGTGCCAGCAGCCAGGGACAGGGGGCGAGCAATCAGCCCCAGCATTTT; CDR3: CASSQGQGASNQPQHF
size: -; J: TRBJ2-1; V: TRBV18; D: -; DNA: TGTGCCAGCTCACCGATGGCCCTTAATAATGAGCAGTTCTTC; CDR3: CASSPMALNNEQFF
size: few; J: TRBJ2-4; V: TRBV12-3/TRBV12-4; D: -; DNA: TGTGCCAGCAGCTCTCTAGAGACCAAAAACATTCAGTACTTC; CDR3: CASSSLETKNIQYF
size: -; J: TRBJ1-3; V: TRBV6-5; D: -; DNA: TGTGCCAGCAGTTTATGGGGGGTCTCTGGAAACACCATATATTTT; CDR3: CASSLWGVSGNTIYF
size: -; J: TRBJ2-3; V: TRBV7-2; D: -; DNA: TGTGCCAGCAGCTTACACGGTACGCAGTATTTT; CDR3: CASSLHGTQYF
size: few; J: TRBJ1-2; V: TRBV7-9; D: -; DNA: TGTGCCAGCAGCTTAGATGTCAGGACCAACTATGGCTACACCTTC; CDR3: CASSLDVRTNYGYTF
size: -; J: TRBJ2-3; V: TRBV6-2/TRBV6-3; D: TRBD1; DNA: TGTGCCAGCAGTAACAGGGGGCGCGGAGATACGCAGTATTTT; CDR3: CASSNRGRGDTQYF
size: few; J: TRBJ2-7; V: TRBV28; D: -; DNA: TGTGCCACCAGGAACCGACAGACCTACGAGCAGTACTTC; CDR3: CATRNRQTYEQYF
size: -; J: TRBJ2-5; V: TRBV12-3/TRBV12-4; D: -; DNA: TGTGCCAGCAGTTTAACGGGACGGGTCGGGGAGACCCAGTACTTC; CDR3: CASSLTGRVGETQYF
size: -; J: TRBJ2-3; V: TRBV5-1; D: TRBD1; DNA: TGCGCCAGCAGCTTGGGACAGGGGGCCGCGCACACAGATACGCAGTATTTT; CDR3: CASSLGQGAAHTDTQYF
size: -; J: TRBJ2-3; V: TRBV20-1; D: -; DNA: TGCAGTGCTAGAGTTGCGGGGAGCACAGATACGCAGTATTTT; CDR3: CSARVAGSTDTQYF
size: many; J: TRBJ2-3; V: TRBV7-2; D: -; DNA: TGTGCCAGCAGCTTAGTGGGGAACCGCCCAGATACGCAGTATTTT; CDR3: CASSLVGNRPDTQYF
size: -; J: TRBJ2-3; V: TRBV7-2; D: -; DNA: TGTGCCAGCAGCATCTCCGAAGGGGATACGCAGTATTTT; CDR3: CASSISEGDTQYF
size: -; J: TRBJ2-4; V: TRBV7-2; D: -; DNA: TGTGCCAGCAGTTCAGGACTAACTAACATTCAGTACTTC; CDR3: CASSSGLTNIQYF
size: -; J: TRBJ2-7; V: TRBV5-4; D: -; DNA: TGTGCCAGCAGCGGGAATTTCGCTCCAGGGCACGAGCAGTACTTC; CDR3: CASSGNFAPGHEQYF